This T cell receptor beta chain is from a study of blood T cell repertoires in COVID-19. Across the study: Sample material is recorded as cDNA or gDNA derived from T cells, B-cell-depleted T cells, or PBMCs.

Enrollees, roughly 18 to 89 years old, lived in around 23 US areas. Participants reported their clinical history, and cohort assignment relied on those reports. Only in-frame clones appear in the TCRdb table, and some are missing; sequencing was by immunoSEQ multiplex PCR. This repertoire shows 200,000 or so clones, roughly 90% found once; its top ten account for 3% to 4.5%. The germline gives CDR1 LNHDA, CDR2 SQIVND (reference sequence). The V end was cut by 10 bases, the J end by 8 bases, with 17 bases between. CDR3 length: 12 residues. The rearrangement uses TRBV19 and TRBJ1-2; the D gene is possibly TRBD1 (5 bases). What was sequenced was PBMCs or T cells enriched from blood (not recorded which). This clonotype originated in a woman in her forties with acute COVID-19. CDR3 in DNA: TGTGCCACCTTCCTGCAGGGCGGAGGCTACACCTTC. Translation: CATFLQGGGYTF.